The 11 T cell receptor beta chains given below trace back to one sample, sequenced in a study of post-analysis software for immune sequencing data. Study-wide points: About 5 TRBV segments, including TRBV5-6, TRBV5-1 and TRBV20-1, were more frequent in patients than controls.

These receptors' antigens are unknown. Unique-molecular-identifier-tagged TCR beta cDNA libraries were used. TCRdb re-called the PCR reads with MiXCR, one entry per CDR3 protein. The data show about 460,000 distinct CDR3 sequences, with around 40% seen just once and about 12% held by the top ten. The specimen sequenced was blood. All receptors derive from a girl aged 10 to 17 with multiple sclerosis.

This clonotype was detected a few times. The chain combines TRBV20-1 with TRBJ2-5; no clear D gene. Germline V gene sequence: CDR1 DFQATT, CDR2 SNEGSKA (reference sequence). This CDR3 region has 14 residues. V gave up 2 bases and J gave up 1 base, with 11 bases separating them. The CDR3, as DNA: TGCAGTGCTAGACCCAAGGTCTTCCAAGAGACCCAGTACTTC. Translation gives CSARPKVFQETQYF.

A remark on this clonotype: One end of the junction is discordant with germline, which a read error may explain. The gene calls are TRBV5-6 and TRBJ2-1; no reliable D call. Germline values: CDR1 SGHDT, CDR2 YYEEEE. The CDR3 extends over 13 amino acids. CDR3 loop: CASSLRPVNGQFF. CDR3 coding DNA: TGTGCCAGCAGCTTGAGGCCAGTGAATGGGCAGTTCTTC.

This clonotype was observed a few times. CDR3 region: CASSSQMTRTDTQYF. The CDR3 DNA is TGCGCCAGCAGCTCTCAAATGACCCGCACAGATACGCAGTATTTT. The rearrangement links TRBV5-1 to TRBJ2-3; D is uncertain. The CDR3 loop spans 15 amino acids. Per germline, CDR1 SGHRS and CDR2 YFSETQ. The V end lost 3 bases, the J end lost 1 base, and 12 bases lay between the germline ends.

The chain uses TRBV10-3 and TRBJ2-3; D is unresolved. Between the trimmed V and J ends, which lost 7 bases and 0 bases, there was a span of 11 bases. Germline CDR1 and CDR2: ENHRY and SYGVKD. The length of the CDR3 is 14 residues. The CDR3 DNA sequence: TGTGCCATCACTACTGGCGCTAGCACAGATACGCAGTATTTT. This codes for CAITTGASTDTQYF.

This clonotype was seen more than once but under ten times. The chain carries TRBV7-3 and TRBJ2-5; 7 bases match TRBD1. Germline CDR1 is SGHTA and CDR2 is FQGTGA. Trimming at V came to 5 bases and at J to 2 bases, leaving 8 bases not matched to a gene. CDR3 size: 15 residues. CDR3 region: CASSKSGQAQETQYF. The CDR3 coding sequence is TGTGCCAGCAGCAAAAGCGGACAGGCTCAAGAGACCCAGTACTTC. The entire variable domain, with the rest obtained from reference TRBV7-3 and TRBJ2-5, is as follows: GAGVSQTPSNKVTEKGKYVELRCDPISGHTALYWYRQSLGQGPEFLIYFQGTGAADDSGLPNDRFFAVRPEGSVSTLKIQRTERGDSAVYLCASSKSGQAQETQYFGPGTRLLVL.

The CDR3 is CSAGLLQETQYF. The CDR3 coding sequence is TGCAGTGCCGGACTCCTACAAGAGACCCAGTACTTC. The chain is built from TRBV20-1 and TRBJ2-5; possible D gene TRBD2, 5 bases. Trimming shortened V by 6 bases and J by 2 bases, and 10 bases separated the two germline ends. In germline, CDR1 is DFQATT, CDR2 SNEGSKA (reference sequence). There are 12 residues in the CDR3.

This chain joins TRBV3-1 and TRBJ2-1; 9 bases line up with TRBD2. This CDR3 is 14 amino acids long. V was pared by 6 bases and J by 6 bases, with 6 bases of the junction left unmatched. Germline V gene sequence: CDR1 LGHDT, CDR2 YNNKEL (reference sequence). The DNA for the CDR3 is TGTGCCAGCAGGGGTAGCGGGAGCCTCAATGAGCAGTTCTTC. Protein: CASRGSGSLNEQFF.

This clonotype was recorded a few times. The chain couples TRBV12-5 to TRBJ2-1; TRBD1 matches 9 bases. The CDR3 runs 15 residues. Trimming removed 5 bases from V and 3 bases from J; junction bases left unmatched: 5. Germline-derived CDR1 and CDR2 are LGHNT and FRNRAP. CDR3 sequence (DNA): TGTGCTAGTGGTGGACAGGGGAGCAGCTACAATGAGCAGTTCTTC. It is translated as CASGGQGSSYNEQFF.

The rearrangement joins TRBV6-5 to TRBJ2-1, with TRBD2 matching 9 bases. CDR3 length: 16 residues. The V and J ends lost 5 bases and 3 bases, in that order; junction bases with no gene match: 8. Germline CDR1 and CDR2: MNHEY and SVGAGI. The DNA for the CDR3 is TGTGCCAGCAGTACCCGAGCGGGAGGACGCTACAATGAGCAGTTCTTC. Translation gives CASSTRAGGRYNEQFF.

The J gene is TRBJ1-4, the V gene TRBV4-3; TRBD1 might be the D (5 bases). Looked up from germline, CDR1 is LGHNA and CDR2 is YSLEER. Trimming pared 1 base from V and 10 bases from J, leaving 13 bases between. This CDR3 region has 14 residues. CDR3 region: CASSQARAGRKLFF. The CDR3 coding sequence is TGCGCCAGCAGCCAAGCCAGGGCAGGGCGAAAACTGTTTTTT.

The chain is built from TRBV6-2 or TRBV6-3 and TRBJ2-1; 7 nucleotides match TRBD2. The V gene end was trimmed by 8 bases and the J gene end by 9 bases; junction bases not matched to a gene: 16. This CDR3 comprises 15 residues. Germline values: CDR1 MNHEY, CDR2 SVGEGT. In nucleotides, the CDR3 is TGTGCCAGCTCCCCGGGCGGCGGGAGAGTGGGTGAGCAGTTCTTC. Its protein is CASSPGGGRVGEQFF.